Listed below are T cell receptor beta chains from one sample, sequenced in a study of CD4 T cells in relation to SARS-CoV-2 and coronaviruses. TCRdb's table, derived via immunoSEQ multiplex PCR, lists solely in-frame clones and lacks some. Here the sample spans some 30,000 clones, roughly four fifths being singletons. Their cognate antigens are unknown. What was sequenced was memory CD4+ T cells from PBMCs, cultured in vitro. The receptors were gathered from an adult with COVID-19. The CDR3 runs from the conserved cysteine through the conserved F or W. D genes are given only for firm matches. Only some rows state a clone size, as once, few, many or a class for expanded clones.

D: .; size: .; V: TRBV7-6; J: TRBJ2-5; CDR3: CASSLLSGKQETQYF; DNA: TGTGCCAGCAGCTTATTGTCGGGCAAGCAAGAGACCCAGTACTTC
D: .; size: once; V: TRBV5-1; J: TRBJ2-5; CDR3: CASSLSTFETQYF; DNA: TGCGCCAGCAGCTTGTCGACCTTCGAGACCCAGTACTTC
D: .; size: .; V: TRBV6-1; J: TRBJ2-7; CDR3: CASSEAGARTLYEQYF; DNA: TGTGCCAGCAGTGAAGCAGGGGCCCGGACCCTTTACGAGCAGTACTTC
D: .; size: .; V: TRBV6-2/TRBV6-3; J: TRBJ2-7; CDR3: CASSNSASSYEQYF; DNA: TGTGCCAGCAGTAATAGCGCGAGCTCCTACGAGCAGTACTTC
D: TRBD2; size: .; V: TRBV20-1; J: TRBJ2-1; CDR3: CSASGGGTGGFEQFF; DNA: TGCAGTGCTAGTGGAGGAGGGACGGGAGGATTTGAGCAGTTCTTC
D: TRBD2; size: .; V: TRBV9; J: TRBJ2-7; CDR3: CASSFSGTSGPLGREQYF; DNA: TGTGCCAGCAGCTTCTCCGGGACTAGCGGGCCACTCGGTCGGGAGCAGTACTTC
D: .; size: once; V: TRBV6-5; J: TRBJ1-1; CDR3: CASSRPGQVTEAFF; DNA: TGTGCCAGCAGTCGACCGGGGCAGGTTACTGAAGCTTTCTTT
D: TRBD1; size: .; V: TRBV7-2; J: TRBJ1-2; CDR3: CASSLGQADLYGYTF; DNA: TGTGCCAGCAGCCTCGGACAGGCTGACCTCTATGGCTACACCTTC
D: .; size: few; V: TRBV4-1; J: TRBJ2-5; CDR3: CASSLFATGRQETQYF; DNA: TGCGCCAGCAGCCTTTTTGCGACAGGTAGACAAGAGACCCAGTACTTC
D: .; size: .; V: TRBV28; J: TRBJ1-2; CDR3: CASRQDYGYTF; DNA: TGTGCCAGCAGACAAGACTATGGCTACACCTTC